This T cell receptor beta chain stems from a study of radiotherapy plus CTLA-4 blockade in lung cancer. Focal radiation with ipilimumab CTLA-4 blockade was given to patients with chemo-refractory metastatic non-small-cell lung cancer. This table comes from immunoSEQ multiplex PCR, and its TCRdb copy is limited to in-frame clones, with some not included. The repertoire holds 77,000 or so clones, with 74% as singletons. From germline, CDR1 is SGHNT and CDR2 YYREEE (reference sequence). Trimming shortened V by 1 base and J by 4 bases, and 11 bases separated the two germline ends. This CDR3 region has 14 residues. This clone was detected only once. As yet, its antigen is unknown. The study, taken as a whole, reports: Following radiotherapy plus ipilimumab, tumor-derived TCR clones expanded in the blood. With interferon-beta, early dynamics of blood T cell clones were reported to best predict response.

This specimen consisted of peripheral blood, obtained from a patient treated with radiotherapy plus ipilimumab. The sequence was collected from a human donor with non-small cell lung cancer whose response to radiotherapy plus ipilimumab could not be evaluated. The V call is TRBV5-4, the J call TRBJ2-5; D unresolved. CDR3 DNA: TGTGCCAGCAGCTTGCCCAGCGCGGTAGAGACCCAGTACTTC. Protein product: CASSLPSAVETQYF.